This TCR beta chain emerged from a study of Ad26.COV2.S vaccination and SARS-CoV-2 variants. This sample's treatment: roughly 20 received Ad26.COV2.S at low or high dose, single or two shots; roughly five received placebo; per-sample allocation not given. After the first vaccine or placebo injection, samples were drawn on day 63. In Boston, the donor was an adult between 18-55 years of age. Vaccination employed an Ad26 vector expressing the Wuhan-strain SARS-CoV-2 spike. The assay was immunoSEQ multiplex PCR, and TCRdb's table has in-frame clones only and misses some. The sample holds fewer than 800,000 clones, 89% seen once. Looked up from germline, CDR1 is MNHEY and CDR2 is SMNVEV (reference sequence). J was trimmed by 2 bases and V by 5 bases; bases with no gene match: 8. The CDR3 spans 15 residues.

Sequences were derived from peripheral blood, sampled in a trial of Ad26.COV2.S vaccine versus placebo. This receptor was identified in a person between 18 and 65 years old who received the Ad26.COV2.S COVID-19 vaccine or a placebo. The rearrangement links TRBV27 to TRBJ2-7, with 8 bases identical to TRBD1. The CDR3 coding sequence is TGTGCCAGCAGTCCGCGGACAGGGAGTCCCTACGAGCAGTACTTC. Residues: CASSPRTGSPYEQYF.